This T cell receptor beta chain derives from a study of CD8 T cells in ankylosing spondylitis. The table lists this clonotype with many counts. Its matching antigen is unknown. General study findings and limits: Typical of ankylosing spondylitis blood, it appeared, was a TCR beta motif of roughly eight highly homologous variants. It was reported that disease-linked clones were significantly enriched in matched ankylosing spondylitis synovial fluid. Some of the motif variants had earlier been found in reactive arthritis patients' fluid and blood.

The V end was cut by 7 bases, the J end by 7 bases, with 20 bases between. CDR1 DFQATT and CDR2 SNEGSKA come from the germline V gene (reference sequence). CDR3 size: 15 residues. Researchers built TCR beta libraries using quantitative 5'-RACE with molecular barcodes. MiXCR, applied by TCRdb to the 5' RACE reads, yields one record per CDR3 protein. The sample lists about 460,000 distinct CDR3 sequences, roughly 5.3% occurring once. The sequence was obtained from a male donor with ankylosing spondylitis. V is TRBV20-1 and J is TRBJ1-6; TRBD1 might be the D (5 bases). Sequenced material: blood, either unsorted or a sorted T cell fraction (not recorded which). CDR3: CSVRAVLAGNSPLHF. CDR3 nucleotide sequence: TGCAGTGTCAGAGCCGTTCTCGCAGGGAATTCACCCCTCCACTTT.